This TCR beta chain was documented in a study of T cell responses to AZD1222 COVID-19 vaccine. Findings and caveats of the study: Baseline testing showed seropositivity in only a handful of AZD1222 recipients. Sampling captured repertoires only after the peak T cell response.

As to this clone: Its target is unknown.

Germline CDR1 and CDR2: SQVTM and ANQGSEA. Trimming shortened V by 5 bases and J by 6 bases, and 10 bases separated the two germline ends. The CDR3 consists of 11 residues. The data were produced by immunoSEQ multiplex PCR, yet TCRdb's version contains in-frame clones alone and is incomplete. This table has under 200,000 clones, under 95% appearing once. This clonotype was obtained from an adult who received the AZD1222 COVID-19 vaccine. This chain uses TRBV29-1 with TRBJ1-1; maybe TRBD1 (5 bases). This specimen consisted of peripheral blood, obtained 28 days after the second AZD1222 dose. The CDR3, as DNA: TGCAGCGTTCGGGGGGATGCTGAAGCTTTCTTT. Protein: CSVRGDAEAFF.